This T cell receptor beta chain was identified during a study of T cell responses to AZD1222 COVID-19 vaccine. Overall study results and limits: The study found Spike-specific TCR breadth and depth rose after two AZD1222 doses.

Germline V gene sequence: CDR1 SNHLY, CDR2 FYNNEI. CDR3 size: 12 residues. The V end was cut by 2 bases, the J end by 4 bases, with 5 bases between. Comment on this clone: Antigen unknown.

Produced via immunoSEQ multiplex PCR; TCRdb's table is partial and in-frame only. The top ten hold roughly 1.7% of the sample, which has roughly 100,000 clones, 70% to 90% seen once. This sequence originates from an adult in good health. The J gene is TRBJ1-1, the V gene TRBV2; the D is unclear. Source: peripheral blood, taken on day 0 of AZD1222 vaccination. The CDR3 reads CASSELSTEAFF. As DNA, the CDR3 is TGTGCCAGCAGTGAACTCAGCACTGAAGCTTTCTTT.